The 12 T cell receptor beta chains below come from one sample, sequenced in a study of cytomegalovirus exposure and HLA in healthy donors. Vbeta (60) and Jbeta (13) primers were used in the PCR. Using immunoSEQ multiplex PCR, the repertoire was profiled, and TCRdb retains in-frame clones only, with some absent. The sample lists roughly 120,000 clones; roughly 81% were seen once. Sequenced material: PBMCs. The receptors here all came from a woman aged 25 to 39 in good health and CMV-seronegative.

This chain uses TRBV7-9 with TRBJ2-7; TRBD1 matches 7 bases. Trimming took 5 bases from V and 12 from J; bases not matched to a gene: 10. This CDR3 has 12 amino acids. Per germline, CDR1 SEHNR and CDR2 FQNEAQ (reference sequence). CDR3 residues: CASSLTDRDPYF. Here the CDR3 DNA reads TGTGCCAGCAGCCTTACCGACAGGGACCCGTACTTC.

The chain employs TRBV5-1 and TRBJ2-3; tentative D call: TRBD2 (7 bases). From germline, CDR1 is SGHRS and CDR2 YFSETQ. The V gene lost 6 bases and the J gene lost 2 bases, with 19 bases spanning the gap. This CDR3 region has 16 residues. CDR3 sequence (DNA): TGCGCCAGCACTCTGGGGGCTAGCGGAAACACAGATACGCAGTATTTT. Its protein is CASTLGASGNTDTQYF.

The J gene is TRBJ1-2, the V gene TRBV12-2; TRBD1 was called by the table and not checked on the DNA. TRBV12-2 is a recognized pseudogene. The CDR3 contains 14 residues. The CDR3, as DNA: TGTGCAAGTCGCTTTAAGGTACAGAACTATGGCTACACCTTC. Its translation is CASRFKVQNYGYTF.

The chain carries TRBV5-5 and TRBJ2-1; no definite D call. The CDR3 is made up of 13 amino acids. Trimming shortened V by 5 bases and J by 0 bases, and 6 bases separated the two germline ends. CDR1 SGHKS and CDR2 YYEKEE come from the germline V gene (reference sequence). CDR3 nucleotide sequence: TGTGCCAGCAGGGAGAGCTCCTACAATGAGCAGTTCTTC. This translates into CASRESSYNEQFF.

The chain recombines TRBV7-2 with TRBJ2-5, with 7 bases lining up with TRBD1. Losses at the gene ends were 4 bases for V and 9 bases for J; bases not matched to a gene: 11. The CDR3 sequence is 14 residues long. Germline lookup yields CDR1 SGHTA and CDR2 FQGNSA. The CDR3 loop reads CASSSGGYWGPQYF. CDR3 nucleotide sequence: TGTGCCAGCAGCTCAGGGGGATATTGGGGGCCCCAGTACTTC.

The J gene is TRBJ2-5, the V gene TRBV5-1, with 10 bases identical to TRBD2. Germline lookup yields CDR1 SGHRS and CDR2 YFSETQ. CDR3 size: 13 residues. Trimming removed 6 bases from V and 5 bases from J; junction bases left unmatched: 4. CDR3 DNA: TGCGCCAGCAAACTAGCGGGAACCGAGACCCAGTACTTC. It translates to CASKLAGTETQYF.

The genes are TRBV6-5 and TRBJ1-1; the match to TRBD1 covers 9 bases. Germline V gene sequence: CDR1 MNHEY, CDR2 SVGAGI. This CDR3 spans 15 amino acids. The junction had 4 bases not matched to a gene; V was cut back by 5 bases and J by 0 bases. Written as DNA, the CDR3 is TGTGCCAGCAGTAAGGACAGGGGTATGAACACTGAAGCTTTCTTT. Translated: CASSKDRGMNTEAFF.

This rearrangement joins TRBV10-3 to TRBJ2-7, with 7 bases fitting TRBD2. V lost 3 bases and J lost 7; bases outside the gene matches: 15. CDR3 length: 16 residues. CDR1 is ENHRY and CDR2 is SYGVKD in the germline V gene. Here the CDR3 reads CAISEPEGRGRQEQYF. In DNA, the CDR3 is TGTGCCATCAGTGAACCTGAGGGGCGGGGGAGACAGGAGCAGTACTTC.

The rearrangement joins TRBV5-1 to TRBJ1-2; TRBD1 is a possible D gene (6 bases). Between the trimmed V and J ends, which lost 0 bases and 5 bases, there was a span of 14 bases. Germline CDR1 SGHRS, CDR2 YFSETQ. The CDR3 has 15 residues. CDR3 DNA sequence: TGCGCCAGCAGCTTGGTAGTCGGACAGCAGTATGGCTACACCTTC. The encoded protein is CASSLVVGQQYGYTF.

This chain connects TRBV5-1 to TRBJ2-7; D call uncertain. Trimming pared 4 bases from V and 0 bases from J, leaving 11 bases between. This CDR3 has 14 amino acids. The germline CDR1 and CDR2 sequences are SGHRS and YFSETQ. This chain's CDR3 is CASSPVTSSYEQYF. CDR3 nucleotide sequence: TGCGCCAGCAGCCCCGTAACGAGCTCCTACGAGCAGTACTTC.

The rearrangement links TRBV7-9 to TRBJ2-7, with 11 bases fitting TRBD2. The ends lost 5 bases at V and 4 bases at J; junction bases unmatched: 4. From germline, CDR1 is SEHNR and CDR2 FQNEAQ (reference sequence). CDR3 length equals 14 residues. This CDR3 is CASSQTSGTYEQYF. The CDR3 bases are TGTGCCAGCAGCCAGACTAGCGGGACGTACGAGCAGTACTTC.

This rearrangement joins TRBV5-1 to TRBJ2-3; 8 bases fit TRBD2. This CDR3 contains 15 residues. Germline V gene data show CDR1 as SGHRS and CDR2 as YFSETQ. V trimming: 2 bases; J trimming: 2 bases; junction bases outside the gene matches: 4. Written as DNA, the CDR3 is TGCGCCAGCAGCTTCCGGGGGGGGATCACAGATACGCAGTATTTT. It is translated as CASSFRGGITDTQYF.